This TCR beta chain appears in the sequencing data of a study of T cells in Graves' hyperthyroidism and ophthalmopathy. Study-wide results and caveats: Most thyroid clonotypes expanded above 0.001 appeared in blood too.

There were TCR beta CDR3 regions amplified from RNA transcripts. Initially, a first-round RT-PCR of the TCR CDR3 employed the HTBI primer set. Using its own MiXCR run on the multiplex PCR reads, TCRdb lists one record per CDR3 protein. The sample has about 350,000 distinct CDR3 sequences; roughly 20% are singletons. Germline V lookup: CDR1 LNHNV, CDR2 YYDKDF (reference sequence). The CDR3 runs to 14 residues. V lost 3 bases, J lost 7 bases, and 8 bases stayed unmatched. On this clonotype itself: Its antigen is unidentified.

The TCR comes from a woman in her forties with Graves' ophthalmopathy. The V gene is TRBV15, the J gene TRBJ2-5; 7 positions match TRBD2. Sequencing input: blood. This chain's CDR3 is CATSSGLEKGTQYF. CDR3 coding DNA: TGTGCCACCAGCAGTGGACTAGAGAAGGGGACCCAGTACTTC.